This T cell receptor (beta chain) was identified in a study of cytotoxic CD8 clonotypes in ibrutinib-treated CLL. The repertoire was sequenced with immunoSEQ multiplex PCR; TCRdb's copy has only in-frame clones and lacks some. The data hold some 310,000 clones, with approximately 80% observed a single time. The junction had 8 bases not matched to a gene; V was cut back by 3 bases and J by 8 bases. Germline V gene sequence: CDR1 MNHEY, CDR2 SVGAGI. This CDR3 region has 15 residues. The receptor was derived from a human donor with chronic lymphocytic leukemia. The sample was PBMCs, taken before ibrutinib treatment. This chain connects TRBV6-5 to TRBJ2-2; 8 bases match TRBD2. The CDR3 nucleotides are TGTGCCAGCAGTTATTCGGGAGGGCCATTTGGGGAGCTGTTTTTT. This gives the protein CASSYSGGPFGELFF.